The present TCR beta chain was sequenced within a study of blood T cell repertoires in COVID-19. Whole-study context: Acute and convalescent COVID-19 samples came from the United States, Italy and Spain.

Authors' processing steps: Amplification of reference gene primers was used by the study to estimate nucleated cell counts. The repertoire was sequenced with immunoSEQ multiplex PCR; TCRdb's copy has only in-frame clones and lacks some. From that table come the V and J calls and clone size; the DNA was used to work out D and trimming. The sample lists 200,000 to 250,000 clones; almost 85% were seen once. V gave up 6 bases and J gave up 4 bases, with 15 bases separating them. This CDR3 comprises 14 residues. Germline V CDR1 and CDR2: SGHVS, FQNEAQ. The rearrangement joins TRBV7-8 to TRBJ1-1; possibly TRBD1 for D (6 bases). The sequence derives from a woman aged 45-59 years with active or convalescent COVID-19. The source material was peripheral blood. CDR3 protein: CASRRGSQGTEAFF. The CDR3 nucleotides read TGTGCCAGCAGGAGGGGCTCACAGGGCACTGAAGCTTTCTTT.